This TCR beta chain is drawn from a study of T cell responses to AZD1222 COVID-19 vaccine. Libraries were prepared by immunoSEQ multiplex PCR; TCRdb keeps only in-frame clonotypes and omits some of them. This table holds 200,000 to 250,000 clones, about 94% found once. CDR3 length: 14 residues. CDR1 SGHTA and CDR2 FQGTGA come from the germline V gene. Trimming shortened V by 1 base and J by 7 bases, and 14 bases separated the two germline ends. The origin of this receptor is an adult who received the MenACWY meningococcal vaccine as a control. The chain carries TRBV7-3 and TRBJ2-7, with D possibly being TRBD2 (5 bases). Sequenced material: peripheral blood, taken 28 days after the second dose of the MenACWY control vaccine. CDR3: CASSLRAGLGEQYF. The DNA for the CDR3 is TGTGCCAGCAGCTTAAGGGCAGGACTTGGAGAGCAGTACTTC.